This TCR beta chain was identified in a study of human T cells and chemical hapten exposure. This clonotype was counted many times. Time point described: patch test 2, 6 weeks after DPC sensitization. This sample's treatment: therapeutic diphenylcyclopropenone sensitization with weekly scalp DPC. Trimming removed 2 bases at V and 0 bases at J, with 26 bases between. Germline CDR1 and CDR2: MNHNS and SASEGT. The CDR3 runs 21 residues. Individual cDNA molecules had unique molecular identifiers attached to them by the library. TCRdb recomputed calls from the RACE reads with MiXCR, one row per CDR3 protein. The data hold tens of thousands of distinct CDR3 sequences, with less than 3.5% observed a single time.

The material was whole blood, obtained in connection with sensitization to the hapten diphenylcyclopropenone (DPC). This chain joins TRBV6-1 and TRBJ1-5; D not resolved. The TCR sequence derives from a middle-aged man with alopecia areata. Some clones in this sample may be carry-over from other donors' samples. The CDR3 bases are TGTGCCAGCAGTGAAATTGTTTGGGAGGTTGTTGCAACCGATAGCAATCAGCCCCAGCATTTT. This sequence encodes CASSEIVWEVVATDSNQPQHF.